These 14 T cell receptor beta chains were all obtained from the same sample, sequenced in a study of OX40 agonist ivuxolimab in advanced cancers. Assay: immunoSEQ multiplex PCR; the TCRdb copy retains only in-frame clones and omits some. The sample carries approximately 96,000 clones, roughly 88% recorded once. The input for sequencing was CD4+ or CD8+ T cells sorted from blood, taken in a trial of the OX40 agonist ivuxolimab. These TCRs come from an adult with an advanced solid tumor such as melanoma, head and neck, liver or kidney cancer.

V gene TRBV5-5 combines with J gene TRBJ2-7, with 8 bases lining up with TRBD1. The trim removed 5 bases at V and 6 bases at J, leaving 10 bases unmatched. CDR1 SGHKS and CDR2 YYEKEE come from the germline V gene (reference sequence). This CDR3 contains 14 residues. The DNA for the CDR3 is TGTGCCAGCAGTCGGGACAGGTTTCTGGTCGAGCAGTACTTC. Translating it yields CASSRDRFLVEQYF.

The chain recombines TRBV28 with TRBJ1-5; no reliable D call. CDR1 and CDR2 (germline): MDHEN, SYDVKM. CDR3 length equals 15 residues. V lost 2 bases and J lost 3, with 11 bases in between. CDR3 loop: CASSLRAAFNQPQHF. CDR3 DNA: TGTGCCAGCAGTTTACGGGCCGCGTTCAATCAGCCCCAGCATTTT.

This clone was seen a few times. The chain couples TRBV29-1 to TRBJ1-2, with TRBD1 identical over 10 bases. The V and J ends lost 6 bases and 1 base, in that order; junction bases with no gene match: 11. In germline, CDR1 is SQVTM, CDR2 ANQGSEA. The CDR3 covers 16 residues. CDR3 sequence (DNA): TGCAGCGTCTGGGGGGACAGGGGCGACCTTAACTATGGCTACACCTTC. It codes for CSVWGDRGDLNYGYTF.

The gene calls are TRBV23-1 and TRBJ1-2, with TRBD1 as a possible D gene (6 bases). TRBV23-1 is flagged as an ORF with uncertain function. The CDR3 totals 18 residues. Trimming took 0 bases from V and 4 from J, leaving 21 bases between them. CDR3 sequence reads: CASSQSLILLTGCYGYTF. The CDR3 coding sequence is TGCGCCAGCAGTCAATCGCTAATCCTCCTGACAGGATGCTATGGCTACACCTTC.

The chain couples TRBV15 to TRBJ2-7; unclear D gene. CDR3 length equals 13 residues. The germline CDR1 and CDR2 sequences are LNHNV and YYDKDF (reference sequence). V gave up 0 bases and J gave up 1 base, with 4 bases separating them. CDR3: CATSRDGSYEQYF. CDR3 sequence (DNA): TGTGCCACCAGCAGAGACGGTTCCTACGAGCAGTACTTC.

CDR3 DNA sequence: TGTGCCAGCAGTTTCGGGACGGAGAACACTGAAGCTTTCTTT. The encoded protein is CASSFGTENTEAFF. The V gene is TRBV6-6, the J gene TRBJ1-1, with D possibly matching TRBD1 (5 bases). The CDR3 extends over 14 amino acids. The V gene lost 4 bases and the J gene lost 1 base, with 10 bases spanning the gap. Germline-derived CDR1 and CDR2 are MNHNY and SVGAGI (reference sequence).

The chain has TRBV18 and TRBJ1-2; D gene ambiguous. This CDR3 contains 14 residues. Germline CDR1 KGHSH, CDR2 LQKENI. V shed 0 bases and J shed 5 bases, with 10 bases lying between them. CDR3 in amino acids: CASSPPAVRYGYTF. CDR3 coding DNA: TGTGCCAGCTCACCACCGGCCGTGCGGTATGGCTACACCTTC. The full variable domain, its missing parts supplied by reference TRBV18 and TRBJ1-2, is NAGVMQNPRHLVRRRGQEARLRCSPMKGHSHVYWYRQLPEEGLKFMVYLQKENIIDESGMPKERFSAEFPKEGPSILRIQQVVRGDSAAYFCASSPPAVRYGYTFGSGTRLTVV.

The V call is TRBV7-9, the J call TRBJ2-3, with 9 bases that match TRBD2. This CDR3 is built from 15 residues. With 5 bases clipped from V and 5 bases from J, the junction kept 8 bases outside the gene matches. CDR1 is SEHNR, CDR2 FQNEAQ, per germline (reference sequence). The CDR3 here is CASSKLAGAGDTQYF. As DNA, the CDR3 is TGTGCCAGCAGCAAATTAGCGGGAGCGGGAGATACGCAGTATTTT.

This clone was recorded a few times. The CDR3 DNA sequence: TGTGCCAGCAGTGGACAGCGGACCTACGAGCAGTACTTC. It translates to CASSGQRTYEQYF. V usage is TRBV25-1 and J usage is TRBJ2-7, with D possibly being TRBD1 or TRBD2 (5 bases each). Germline CDR1 and CDR2: MGHDK and SYGVNS. V was trimmed by 4 bases and J by 2 bases, leaving 9 bases between them. The CDR3 extends over 13 amino acids.

The chain is built from TRBV27 and TRBJ2-1; TRBD1 aligns across 7 bases. The trim removed 5 bases at V and 9 bases at J, leaving 7 bases unmatched. This CDR3 region has 13 residues. Germline lookup yields CDR1 MNHEY and CDR2 SMNVEV (reference sequence). For the CDR3, the DNA is TGTGCCAGCAGTGGGGACAGTAGGGGTGAGCAGTTCTTC. Translation: CASSGDSRGEQFF.

The V gene is TRBV7-5, the J gene TRBJ2-2; TRBD1, the table's D call, was not compared with the DNA. TRBV7-5 has pseudogene status. This CDR3 is built from 16 residues. DNA for the CDR3: TGTGCCAGAAGCTTCCGAGACAAACGAAACACCGGGGAGCTGTTTTTT. It codes for CARSFRDKRNTGELFF.

The chain recombines TRBV30 with TRBJ2-5; 7 bases align to TRBD1. The junction had 2 bases not matched to a gene; V was cut back by 2 bases and J by 5 bases. CDR3 length: 12 amino acids. CDR1 is GTSNPN and CDR2 is SVGIG in the germline V gene (reference sequence). The CDR3 loop reads CAWSQQGETQYF. The CDR3 DNA sequence: TGTGCCTGGAGTCAACAGGGGGAGACCCAGTACTTC.

The gene calls are TRBV18 and TRBJ2-7, with a tentative D call TRBD1 (6 bases). The CDR3 totals 11 residues. Between the trimmed V and J ends, which lost 8 bases and 6 bases, there was a span of 11 bases. Germline V lookup: CDR1 KGHSH, CDR2 LQKENI. The CDR3 region has the DNA TGTGCCAGCAGAACAGGGAGCGAGCAGTACTTC. This translates into CASRTGSEQYF.

This sequence joins TRBV6-1 and TRBJ1-5; 7 bases line up with TRBD1. V trimming: 5 bases; J trimming: 3 bases; junction bases outside the gene matches: 4. The CDR3 extends over 14 amino acids. Per the germline V gene, CDR1 is MNHNS and CDR2 is SASEGT. The CDR3 region is CASSLGQNNQPQHF. As DNA, the CDR3 is TGTGCCAGCAGTTTGGGACAGAACAATCAGCCCCAGCATTTT.